The clone carrying this T cell receptor beta chain turned up a few times. As yet, its antigen is unknown. TCRdb independently ran MiXCR on the 5' RACE reads; one entry per CDR3 protein. The repertoire holds about 140,000 distinct CDR3 sequences, 11% to 15% seen once, with 25% to 30% in the top ten. The data were obtained in a study of T-cell memory formation after mild COVID-19. Study-level background: Across donors, TCR clusters were largely donor specific. General study results and limits: Clones which contracted sat mainly in CM and EM if CD4+, and in EMRA if CD8+. Day 37-peaking second-wave clones had unconfirmed SARS-CoV-2 specificity. CD4+ bias marked clones expanding day 15 to 37, unlike balanced contracting clones.

Material for sequencing was PBMCs or a T cell subset sorted from them (not recorded which). The clonotype comes from an adult woman who had mild COVID-19 (a few samples of this study predate the infection). Cell type and time point are not known.

CDR3 amino acids: CASSLMSETVYEQYF. CDR3 bases: TGTGCCAGCAGCTTAATGAGCGAGACAGTCTACGAGCAGTACTTC. This sequence joins TRBV7-9 and TRBJ2-7, with D tentatively TRBD1 (5 bases). The CDR3 is 15 amino acids. The germline V gene encodes CDR1 SEHNR and CDR2 FQNEAQ (reference sequence). The ends were cut back, 2 bases at V and 3 bases at J, with 14 bases in the middle.